The clone carrying this T cell receptor beta chain was seen many times. This sample is part of a study of identical twins. TCRdb passed the 5' RACE reads through MiXCR, listing each CDR3 protein once. Of about 330,000 distinct CDR3 sequences listed, around 12% are singletons. CDR1 and CDR2 (germline): SGHRS, YFSETQ. The CDR3 runs to 13 residues. With 4 bases clipped from V and 8 bases from J, the junction kept 5 bases outside the gene matches. The same sample was also used in a study of yellow fever vaccine responses in identical twins.

This chain uses TRBV5-1 with TRBJ2-1; 8 positions match TRBD2. Sequencing was carried out using CD8+ T cells sorted from blood. The clonotype originates from a woman younger than 35 in good health. The CDR3 loop reads CASSTTGGDEQFF. The CDR3 nucleotides read TGCGCCAGCAGCACGACGGGGGGGGATGAGCAGTTCTTC.